Listed below are T cell receptor beta chains from one sample, sequenced in a study of tumor and adjacent non-tumor tissue in lung cancer. MiXCR, applied by TCRdb to the multiplex PCR reads, yields one record per CDR3 protein. The data contain more than 85,000 distinct CDR3 sequences, approximately 87% of them singletons. Material for sequencing was lung tumor tissue. The receptors derive from a man between 65 and 85 years old with non-small cell lung cancer. The CDR3 runs from the conserved cysteine through the conserved F or W. A D gene is named only where the DNA matches it firmly. The size field is filled for only some rows; it gives once, few, many or a size class.

size: .
D: TRBD1
J: TRBJ1-5
V: TRBV6-6
CDR3: CASSYFRWGQNSYQPRHF
DNA: TGTGCCAGCAGTTACTTCAGGTGGGGACAGAATAGCTATCAGCCCCGGCATTTT

size: .
D: .
J: TRBJ1-4
V: TRBV29-1
CDR3: CSVGDWTYEKLFF
DNA: TGCAGCGTTGGAGACTGGACTTATGAAAAACTGTTTTTT

size: .
D: TRBD2
J: TRBJ2-3
V: TRBV18
CDR3: CASSRGLAGATDTQYF
DNA: TGTGCCAGCTCACGTGGACTAGCGGGGGCCACAGATACGCAGTATTTT

size: .
D: .
J: TRBJ2-7
V: TRBV5-1
CDR3: CASRRGTGNEQYF
DNA: TGCGCCAGCAGGAGGGGCACAGGCAACGAGCAGTACTTC

size: .
D: .
J: TRBJ1-4
V: TRBV4-2
CDR3: CASSQESSGIFATNEKLFF
DNA: TGTGCCAGCAGCCAAGAAAGTTCAGGGATTTTTGCAACTAATGAAAAACTGTTTTTT

size: .
D: TRBD1
J: TRBJ1-4
V: TRBV5-1
CDR3: CASSLAQGNEKLYF
DNA: TGTGCCAGCAGCCTGGCACAGGGGAATGAAAAACTGTATTTT

size: large
D: TRBD1
J: TRBJ2-5
V: TRBV29-1
CDR3: CSVEAGGETQYF
DNA: TGCAGCGTTGAGGCAGGGGGAGAGACCCAGTACTTC

size: .
D: .
J: TRBJ1-2
V: TRBV6-5
CDR3: CASRSRGGGGHTF
DNA: TGTGCCAGCAGGTCCCGAGGGGGTGGGGGCCACACCTTT

size: .
D: TRBD1
J: TRBJ1-1
V: TRBV10-2
CDR3: CTSRDRGAGDFF
DNA: TGCACCAGCAGGGACAGGGGCGCTGGAGATTTCTTT

size: once
D: .
J: TRBJ2-3
V: TRBV29-1
CDR3: CSVELRSGDTQYF
DNA: TGCAGCGTTGAGCTCCGAAGTGGAGATACGCAGTATTTT

size: .
D: .
J: TRBJ1-2
V: TRBV12-3/TRBV12-4
CDR3: CASSPGVGGYIF
DNA: TGTGCCAGCAGTCCCGGAGTGGGTGGCTACATCTTC

size: .
D: TRBD1
J: TRBJ2-5
V: TRBV29-1
CDR3: CTTEGGGETQYF
DNA: TGCACCACAGAAGGGGGCGGGGAGACCCAGTACTTC

size: .
D: TRBD1
J: TRBJ1-5
V: TRBV28
CDR3: CASRLEDRGVGTQPQHF
DNA: TGTGCCAGCCGTCTCGAGGACAGGGGGGTCGGCACTCAGCCCCAGCATTTT

size: .
D: TRBD2
J: TRBJ2-7
V: TRBV20-1
CDR3: CSARDPAGLGSYEQYF
DNA: TGCAGTGCTAGAGACCCAGCGGGATTGGGGTCCTACGAGCAGTACTTC

size: .
D: TRBD1
J: TRBJ1-4
V: TRBV7-9
CDR3: CASGRGQGATNRKLFF
DNA: TGTGCCAGCGGTCGGGGACAGGGGGCAACTAATAGAAAACTGTTTTTT

size: .
D: TRBD1
J: TRBJ1-5
V: TRBV4-2
CDR3: CASSLQGTGDQPRYF
DNA: TGTGCCAGCAGCCTTCAAGGGACAGGGGATCAGCCTCGGTATTTT

size: .
D: .
J: TRBJ2-2
V: TRBV29-1
CDR3: CSADVAGGTRGPFF
DNA: .

size: .
D: .
J: TRBJ2-2
V: TRBV11-2
CDR3: CANSLEPDTGELFF
DNA: TGTGCCAACAGCTTAGAGCCGGATACCGGGGAGCTGTTTTTT

size: .
D: .
J: TRBJ1-2
V: TRBV12-3/TRBV12-4
CDR3: CASSLAHDFFDF
DNA: TGTGCCAGCAGTCTCGCCCATGACTTTTTTGACTTC

size: .
D: .
J: TRBJ2-3
V: TRBV6-2/TRBV6-3
CDR3: CTSSYPMTAGLQDTQYF
DNA: TGTACCAGCAGTTACCCGATGACAGCAGGCCTCCAGGATACGCAGTATTTT

size: .
D: .
J: TRBJ2-3
V: TRBV4-3
CDR3: CASSRRLEGVADTQYF
DNA: TGCGCCAGCAGCCGTAGACTAGAGGGAGTGGCAGATACGCAATATTTT

size: .
D: .
J: TRBJ2-1
V: TRBV12-3/TRBV12-4
CDR3: CASRAPGDNEQFF
DNA: TGTGCCAGCAGAGCCCCAGGGGACAATGAGCAATTCTTC

size: .
D: TRBD2
J: TRBJ2-3
V: TRBV11-3
CDR3: CTSSQGLAGSRSDTQYF
DNA: TGTACAAGCAGCCAAGGACTAGCGGGGTCGAGATCAGATACGCAGTATTTT

size: .
D: .
J: TRBJ2-1
V: TRBV11-2
CDR3: CASSLHVQDWVSYNGQFF
DNA: TGTGCCAGCAGCTTACATGTGCAGGACTGGGTCTCCTACAATGGGCAATTCTTC

size: .
D: .
J: TRBJ2-7
V: TRBV6-1
CDR3: CANTMTAFYDQYF
DNA: TGTGCCAACACTATGACAGCGTTCTACGATCAGTACTTC

size: .
D: .
J: TRBJ2-2
V: TRBV11-2
CDR3: CASSLALEGVNTGELFF
DNA: TGTGCCAGCAGCTTAGCATTAGAAGGAGTGAACACCGGGGAGCTGTTTTTT

size: .
D: .
J: TRBJ2-2
V: TRBV11-2
CDR3: CASSLDSQSGVLFF
DNA: TGTGCCAGTAGCCTGGACAGTCAGTCCGGGGTTCTGTTTTTT

size: .
D: TRBD2
J: TRBJ2-7
V: TRBV20-1
CDR3: CSVRDSSGGISYEQYF
DNA: TGCAGTGTAAGAGATAGTAGCGGGGGGATCTCCTACGAGCAGTACTTC

size: .
D: .
J: TRBJ1-2
V: TRBV28
CDR3: CTSSSGVYNYGYTF
DNA: TGTACCAGCAGTTCGGGGGTTTATAACTATGGCTACACCTTC

size: .
D: .
J: TRBJ2-3
V: TRBV11-2
CDR3: CAGSGRTEWTQYF
DNA: TGTGCCGGCAGCGGACGGACGGAATGGACGCAGTATTTT

size: .
D: TRBD2
J: TRBJ2-5
V: TRBV29-1
CDR3: CSGTLAGETQYF
DNA: TGCAGCGGAACACTAGCGGGGGAGACCCAGTACTTC

size: .
D: .
J: TRBJ2-7
V: TRBV20-1
CDR3: CSANVAVEQYF
DNA: TGCAGTGCTAACGTGGCAGTCGAGCAGTACTTC

size: .
D: .
J: TRBJ2-1
V: TRBV6-2/TRBV6-3
CDR3: CASTYFVQEQFF
DNA: TGTGCCAGTACTTACTTTGTCCAGGAGCAGTTCTTC

size: .
D: .
J: TRBJ1-5
V: TRBV6-5
CDR3: CASSPMGELNQPQHF
DNA: TGTGCCAGCAGCCCGATGGGAGAGTTGAATCAGCCCCAACATTTT

size: .
D: TRBD1
J: TRBJ2-5
V: TRBV10-3
CDR3: CAISSTGGAGETQYF
DNA: TGTGCCATCAGTTCGACAGGGGGCGCGGGAGAGACCCAATACTTC

size: .
D: TRBD1
J: TRBJ1-6
V: TRBV6-5
CDR3: CASRCTGGSYNSPFHF
DNA: TGTGCCAGCAGATGCACAGGGGGCTCCTATAATTCACCCTTCCACTTT